Sequencing of this TCR beta chain was carried out in a study of T cell repertoires in ileal Crohn's disease (dated by TCRdb to between 2018 and 2021). Study-level background: At the time of surgery, roughly 34% of patients were active smokers, and the median duration of disease was roughly 8.3 years. Every patient underwent surgery because of a complication, which was stricturing disease in approximately 60% and penetrating disease in 39%. About half of the patients received postoperative therapy: some 12 received thiopurines and roughly 19 received anti-TNF agents. A prospective multicentre cohort supplied the roughly 57 Crohn's disease patients whose TCR repertoires were analysed. Running in parallel with the study was a multicentre cohort set up to find predictors of early endoscopic recurrence following ileocolonic resection. Endoscopic postoperative recurrence was defined as a Rutgeerts score above i0. The study sequenced 150 to 200 mucosal samples from 57 patients, taken at several locations on the surgical specimen and at postoperative endoscopy. Summary of the overall study and its limitations: Sorted CD8 T cells carried more high-frequency clones than CD4 T cells, suggesting mucosal expansions were mainly CD8. Compared with non-smokers, patients who were active smokers at surgery showed a significantly higher proportion of clonal expansions (25.9% vs 17.9%, p=0.02). Mucosal CD4 and CD8 T cells were sorted and sequenced only in a subgroup of patients, the size of which was not stated. Endoscopic recurrence was linked to a higher percentage of high-frequency clones at surgery, and recurrence occurred in every patient whose clonality exceeded 26.8% (18/57).

Roughly 550 nanograms of biopsy DNA per sample were submitted for commercial TCRB immunosequencing. A two-step, amplification bias-controlled multiplex PCR was used by Adaptive Biotechnology to amplify CDR3 regions from genomic DNA. Primers for every V and J gene segment were used in the first PCR, and barcodes and Illumina adapters were added in the second PCR. CDR3 libraries were sequenced on an Illumina instrument. Regarding the original processing steps: Analysis combined the vendor-provided pipelines with custom analysis of raw data in R/Bioconductor under R version 3.3.0. Clonality, which ranges from 0 to 1, was calculated as the inverse of the normalised Shannon entropy across all productive clones. High-frequency clones were defined as the share of the repertoire taken up by the top 100 clones, keeping only clones that passed a 95% confidence test. Repertoire diversity was measured with the Simpson index, and overlap between samples was measured with the Morisita-Horn index. TCRdb took this table from immuneACCESS and kept in-frame rearrangements with V and J called. Such tables lack part of the clones; where checked against another copy, unresolved V genes explain under half of the gap, and the rest is unexplained. The V and J calls and clone size come from that table; D and trimming were worked out from the DNA. The sample records several thousand clones, roughly 77% of which are singletons. The ten biggest clones cover roughly 17% of the sample.

Eligible patients were adults with ileal or ileocolonic Crohn's disease who had an indication for ileocolonic resection. Whole ileal mucosal biopsies were kept frozen at -80 degrees C prior to DNA extraction. Genomic DNA was isolated from frozen whole biopsies using a TRizol-based method, and the DNA was quantified with a NanoDrop 2000 spectrophotometer. Here V drops 0 bases and J drops 5 bases, and the junction holds 9 bases not matched to any gene. In the germline V gene, CDR1 corresponds to LGHNA and CDR2 to YNFKEQ. The CDR3 starts with the cysteine, ends with the phenylalanine, and has 16 residues. The CDR3 DNA has 48 bases and is translated from base 1. This clone was picked up a small number of times. Which antigen it targets is not known. Per-base quality was not reported, and no clone a single base away is much larger than it.

Sequences were obtained from ileal tissue. In this chain, TRBV4-2 is recombined with TRBJ2-7, and 8 bases in between align with TRBD2. The TCR originated in an adult with Crohn's disease. DNA sequence: TGTGCCAGCAGCCAAGAACCCTTAGCGGGGCAGAACGAGCAGTACTTC. Its protein is CASSQEPLAGQNEQYF.